This paragraph covers one T cell receptor beta chain sequence. Its antigen is unknown. No qualities accompany the bases; no much larger clone lies one base away. Library preparation employed the immunoSEQ multiplex PCR assay. To provide template for TCR sequencing, every sample had RNA extracted and reverse transcribed into cDNA. First-strand cDNA was synthesized using SuperScript III with a 2:1 mix of oligo-dT and random hexamers. A synthetic immune receptor repertoire was used to gauge amplification bias, and whatever bias remained was removed computationally. For the original study's pipeline: Raw reads were preprocessed to remove errors, and CDR3 was defined according to IMGT conventions as the region from the conserved cysteine to phenylalanine. Clonality was computed by normalizing Shannon entropy by log2 of the number of productive unique TCRs and subtracting the result from 1. Scalp TCRbeta sequences were cross-referenced with sorted blood CD4 and CD8 repertoires so that the CD4 or CD8 identity of scalp clones could be inferred. TCRdb mirrors the immuneACCESS table, restricted to in-frame sequences. Some clones are absent from its copies; in checked studies, under half trace to an unresolved V gene, and the reason for the others is unknown. V and J calls and clone size are those listed in that table; D and trimming were worked out from the DNA. The sample table contains some 110,000 clones; only one count was recorded for 35% to 40% of them. The ten largest clonotypes hold approximately 2.8% of the sample.

Lesional scalp punch biopsies and peripheral blood were obtained from alopecia areata patients. PBMCs were separated by density centrifugation and stained for CD3, CD4 and CD8, after which CD4+ and CD8+ T cells were sorted on a FACSAria. This sample was taken from a study of CD8+ T cells in alopecia areata (dated by TCRdb to 2016 to 2018). Regarding the study in general: The treated patients, all with moderate-to-severe alopecia areata, were enrolled in an open-label pilot trial of oral tofacitinib given at 5 to 10 mg twice daily. Scalp clonality was compared among normal scalp (n=4), patchy alopecia areata scalp (n=8), and alopecia totalis/universalis scalp (n=8). Tofacitinib was administered for 6 to 18 months, and 6 months of follow-up off drug were then conducted to assess delayed response and recurrence. Patients on tofacitinib were biopsied at baseline and after 4 and 24 weeks of treatment, and several of the patients also had a later scalp biopsy. TCRbeta CDR3 regions were amplified by immunoSEQ multiplex PCR with 35 Vbeta forward and 13 Jbeta reverse primers. The study used high-throughput TCRbeta sequencing to examine T cell clonal expansion in alopecia areata, in both the C3H/HeJ mouse model and human patients. RNA was obtained with the PAXgene miRNA kit for fixed scalp, the miRNeasy kit for PBMCs, and the RNeasy kit for mouse skin. Scalp tissue and sorted CD4+ and CD8+ peripheral blood T cells from patchy and totalis/universalis alopecia areata patients and from healthy controls were covered by human TCRbeta sequencing. Points the paper makes about the study in general: Lesional scalp, especially in alopecia totalis/universalis, showed higher clonality and more expanded CD8+ clones than normal scalp, suggesting antigenic drive. Resident alphabeta T cells in normal human skin are also sequenced, complicating scalp TCR repertoire analysis, unlike mouse skin dominated by gammadelta T cells. Shared TCR sequences between patients were less evident than in mice, which may be partly attributable to HLA diversity in the patient population.

The origin of this receptor is a human donor with alopecia areata. The material sequenced was CD4+ T cells sorted from blood.

CDR3 region: CSVEKRGVMNTEAFF. The DNA is TGCAGCGTTGAAAAAAGAGGCGTAATGAACACTGAAGCTTTCTTT. The rearrangement joined TRBV29-1 to TRBJ1-1, with the D gene not confidently named. V is reduced by 2 bases and J by 0 bases, leaving a spacing of 13 bases between them. From a lookup of the germline V gene, CDR1 and CDR2 are SQVTM and ANQGSEA. The CDR3 spans 15 residues, from the cysteine through the phenylalanine. Just CDR3 DNA is preserved here, 45 bases in frame from base 1.